This TCR beta chain is from a study of identical twins. Through template switching, a universal primer site was introduced, and the cDNA contained unique molecular identifiers. TCRdb processed the 5' RACE reads anew with MiXCR; each CDR3 protein has one entry. The table has roughly 1,500,000 distinct CDR3 sequences, less than 40% seen once; the top ten hold roughly 0.3%. Germline V gives CDR1 MDHEN, CDR2 SYDVKM. V lost 6 bases to trimming and J lost 3 bases; unmatched junction nucleotides: 7. The CDR3 spans 16 residues. The sample holds a few counts of this clonotype. The rearrangement uses TRBV28 and TRBJ2-3, with 12 bases lining up with TRBD2. Sequenced material: cord blood. The sequence was obtained from a newborn girl in good health. The CDR3 region is CASSLTSGRLTDTQYF. CDR3 in DNA: TGTGCCAGCAGCCTAACTAGCGGGAGGTTGACAGATACGCAGTATTTT.